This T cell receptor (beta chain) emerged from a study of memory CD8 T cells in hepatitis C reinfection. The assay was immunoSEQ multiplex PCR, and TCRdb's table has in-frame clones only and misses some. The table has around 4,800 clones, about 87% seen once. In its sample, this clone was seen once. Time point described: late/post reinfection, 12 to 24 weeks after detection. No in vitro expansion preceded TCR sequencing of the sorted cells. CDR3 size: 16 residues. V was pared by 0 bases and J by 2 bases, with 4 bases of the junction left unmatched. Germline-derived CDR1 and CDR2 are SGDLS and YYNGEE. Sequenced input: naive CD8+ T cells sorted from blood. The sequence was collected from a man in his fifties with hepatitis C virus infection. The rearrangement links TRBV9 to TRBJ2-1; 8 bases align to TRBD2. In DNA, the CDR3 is TGTGCCAGCAGCGTAGATGGCGGGAGGCCCTACAATGAGCAGTTCTTC. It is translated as CASSVDGGRPYNEQFF.